This passage covers 9 T cell receptor beta chains from one sample sequenced in a study of CD8 T cells in Susac syndrome (dated by TCRdb to between 2018 and 2021). Library prep was done by the immunoSEQ multiplex PCR assay. RNA was extracted using the RNeasy kit, and roughly 0.45 to 1 microgram was reverse transcribed with random hexamers. TCRdb passed the public sequencing reads through fastp at Q25 and MiXCR, retaining productive beta sequences. Every CDR3 protein is listed once, alongside the most common genes and DNA of its rows. This sample has 130,000 or so distinct CDR3 sequences in its table, and roughly 80% of those were observed once. Roughly 0.5% of the sample goes to the ten largest clones. Sequencing input: CD8+ T cells from PBMCs. The receptor set was obtained from a human donor with multiple sclerosis.

The chain links TRBV3-1 to TRBJ2-2, with TRBD1 matching over 8 bases. This CDR3 contains 16 residues. V was pared by 3 bases and J by 2 bases, with 5 bases of the junction left unmatched. CDR1 is LGHDT, CDR2 YNNKEL, per germline (reference sequence). DNA of the CDR3: TGTGCCAGCAGCCAGGGGACAGGTAGAAACACCGGGGAGCTGTTTTTT. It yields the protein CASSQGTGRNTGELFF.

J is TRBJ2-7 and V is TRBV15; maybe TRBD2 (5 bases). V was cut by 8 bases and J by 2 bases, with 13 bases left in between. This CDR3 is built from 13 residues. Looked up from germline, CDR1 is LNHNV and CDR2 is YYDKDF (reference sequence). The DNA of the CDR3 is TGTGCCACCCGGGGTGGGGATACCTACGAGCAGTACTTC. Its translation: CATRGGDTYEQYF.

The CDR3 region is CASTVWAGVMNTEAFF. As DNA, the CDR3 is TGTGCCAGCACCGTCTGGGCAGGCGTAATGAACACTGAAGCTTTCTTT. V is TRBV7-8 and J is TRBJ1-1, with D unresolved. This CDR3 has 16 amino acids. Germline CDR1 reads SGHVS; CDR2 reads FQNEAQ. V was cut by 7 bases and J by 0 bases, with 18 bases left in between.

The chain carries TRBV27 and TRBJ1-2, with 8 positions matching TRBD1. Losses at the gene ends were 7 bases for V and 6 bases for J; bases not matched to a gene: 7. The CDR3 has 13 amino acids. Germline values: CDR1 MNHEY, CDR2 SMNVEV (reference sequence). For the CDR3, the DNA is TGTGCCAGCACCTCATCAGGGGGCCATGGCTACACCTTC. The encoded protein is CASTSSGGHGYTF.

V gene TRBV19 combines with J gene TRBJ1-1, with unresolved D. CDR1 and CDR2 from the germline V gene are LNHDA and SQIVND (reference sequence). The CDR3 length is 12 residues. CDR3 sequence: CAAGRRNTEAFF. The DNA for the CDR3 is TGTGCGGCTGGACGGAGGAACACTGAAGCTTTCTTT.

The chain joins TRBV10-3 to TRBJ1-4; D unclear. This CDR3 contains 15 residues. Per the germline V gene, CDR1 is ENHRY and CDR2 is SYGVKD. V dropped 3 bases and J dropped 0 bases, with 8 bases sitting between them. The CDR3 spells CAISEVGTTNEKLFF. The DNA for the CDR3 is TGTGCCATCAGTGAAGTTGGAACAACTAATGAAAAACTGTTTTTT.

V usage is TRBV20-1 and J usage is TRBJ2-5; the match to TRBD2 covers 9 bases. Germline V gene lookup returns CDR1 DFQATT and CDR2 SNEGSKA (reference sequence). V lost 0 bases and J lost 7; bases outside the gene matches: 18. The CDR3 length is 18 residues. CDR3 coding DNA: TGCAGTGCTAGAGATCAAAGTTTAGCGGGGGCTCTAGCAGGGACCCAGTACTTC. Translation: CSARDQSLAGALAGTQYF.

Note on this clonotype: An end of the junction does not agree with germline; a read error may underlie this. J is TRBJ1-1 and V is TRBV5-6; TRBD1 aligns across 8 bases. The CDR3 covers 14 residues. Germline V CDR1 and CDR2: SGHDT, YYEEEE. CDR3 in amino acids: CASSRDRLNTEAFF. CDR3 in DNA: TGTGCGAGCAGCAGGGACAGGCTAAACACTGAAGCTTTCTTT.

This rearrangement joins TRBV18 to TRBJ2-1; 11 nucleotides align to TRBD2. The CDR3 is 15 amino acids. The germline V gene encodes CDR1 KGHSH and CDR2 LQKENI. V trimming: 6 bases; J trimming: 10 bases; junction bases outside the gene matches: 11. The CDR3 loop is CASSLPSGGMREQFF. The CDR3 coding sequence is TGTGCCAGCTCCCTGCCTAGCGGGGGGATGAGAGAGCAGTTCTTC.